This record looks at one T cell receptor beta chain sequence and its context. This clone was counted many times. The target of this receptor is not known. The read is 3 residues too short to cover the CDR3 end, so that end is filled in from the germline J gene. V sheds 4 bases and J sheds 7 bases, leaving 9 bases between their ends. From a lookup of the germline V gene, CDR1 and CDR2 are SGHRS and YFSETQ. The CDR3 sequence holds 12 residues, the cysteine and phenylalanine included. The DNA has 27 bases, all within the CDR3, and is read from base 1. Both CVID patients and healthy controls were predominantly of Caucasian heritage. Heparinized peripheral whole blood samples of roughly 4.5 to 8 ml were collected from each donor. Genomic DNA from adults with common variable immune deficiency (CVID) and from healthy adult controls was the source for sequencing TCRbeta CDR3 repertoires. The control group was made up of 22 healthy adult volunteers (about ten male and around twelve female) whose ages ranged from roughly 23 to 70 years, with a mean age of approximately 35. Diluted blood was density-centrifuged over Hypaque 1077 or Ficoll-Paque to isolate peripheral blood mononuclear cells. Genomic DNA was obtained from unsorted mononuclear cells through either Qiagen column purification or a centrifugation-based method.

The record originates from a study of T cell clonality in common variable immunodeficiency (dated by TCRdb to between 2014 and 2016). Study-wide conclusions, independent of this receptor: Correlations between repertoire features and clinical complications were limited by patient heterogeneity within the CVID cohort. Increased TCRbeta clonality was found in CVID subjects compared with healthy controls (t-test p = 0.018), with the increase being most characteristic of about a third of subjects. Despite equal DNA input, controls averaged about 81,820 unique sequences per sample versus about 31,547 in CVID samples. CVID TCRbeta sequences reportedly showed fewer deletions and N-nucleotide insertions and lacked highly modified clones with 13 or more V deletions. Fewer TCRbeta clones were shared among CVID subjects than among healthy controls (p < 0.0001). According to the authors, figuring out what caused the increased clonality in CVID would require sequencing the repertoires of T cell subpopulations.

For sequencing, equivalent amounts of genomic DNA were input from CVID and control samples. For every sample, a 60 bp segment covering the rearranged TCRbeta CDR3 region was amplified and then sequenced. The immunoSEQ assay, a bias-corrected multiplex PCR combined with high-throughput sequencing, was used to amplify TCRbeta. In the paper's pipeline: Every unique nucleotide sequence was considered a clone and was annotated with V, D and J genes, copy number and frequency. Sequences were labeled productive if in frame, and non-productive if out of frame or containing stop codons. As previously described, Shannon's entropy was used to calculate clonality. The predicted amino acid sequences of productive clones were used to derive the mean CDR3 Kyte-Doolittle hydropathy. Hierarchical clustering of scaled V gene usage was performed with the R hclust function using Manhattan distance and complete linkage. Clone sharing by CDR3 amino acid sequence was assessed by resampling 12 repertoires per group over 100 rounds. Repertoires were searched for 60 to 80 published EBV-specific and 200 to 300 published CMV-specific TCRbeta sequences. After two CVID samples that produced fewer than 10,000 sequences were dropped from the analysis, roughly 42 CVID repertoires remained. The clones in this table, taken by TCRdb from immuneACCESS, are in-frame only. Not every clone is retained; where verified, under half of the shortfall comes from an unresolved V gene, and the cause of the rest is unknown. Clone size and V and J calls were adopted from that table, with D and trimming inferred from the DNA. The table puts approximately 40,000 clones in this sample, none counted just once. About 9.4% of the sample goes to the ten largest clones.

The sequence joins TRBV5-1 to TRBJ2-1, with the D gene not clear enough to name. The TCR comes from a person aged 18 to 75 in good health. The sample consisted of peripheral blood mononuclear cells. The CDR3 bases that were read are TGCGCCAGCAGCATACACGGGAATGAG. This is translated as CASSIHGNE. The whole CDR3 reads CASSIHGNEQFF.